In this sample, the clone carrying this TCR beta chain turned up many times. Its target is not known. This sample was included in a study of early T cells in non-severe SARS-CoV-2 infection. Study as a whole: Sequencing was performed on bulk RNA from unsorted whole blood, leaving chains unpaired.

Individual cDNA molecules carried attached unique molecular identifiers. One entry per CDR3 protein results from TCRdb running MiXCR on the 5' RACE reads. Of 75,000 to 80,000 distinct CDR3 sequences in the sample, over 9% are singletons; the top ten hold approximately 4.9%. Germline V CDR1 and CDR2: WSHSY, SAAADI. J was trimmed by 5 bases and V by 3 bases; bases with no gene match: 11. This CDR3 contains 16 residues. Study-wide results and limits: Clonotype matching in VDJdb favored anti-spike CD8 responses and did not capture private and CD4 specificities.

This chain connects TRBV10-2 to TRBJ2-5, with 8 bases identical to TRBD2. Sequenced sample: whole blood. The receptor's source is an adult who was a healthcare worker with PCR-confirmed SARS-CoV-2 infection or an uninfected control (not recorded which). CDR3 DNA: TGCGCCAGCAGTGATCTTCGCGGGAGGATCGCCGAGACCCAGTACTTC. Translation: CASSDLRGRIAETQYF.